This T cell receptor (beta chain) was identified in a study of cytomegalovirus exposure and HLA in healthy donors. Per germline, CDR1 MGHDK and CDR2 SYGVNS. Trimming left V 5 bases short and J 1 base short, with 15 bases between. The CDR3 runs to 16 residues. Use of 60 Vbeta and 13 Jbeta primers characterized the PCR. Clones were sequenced by immunoSEQ multiplex PCR, and TCRdb holds only the in-frame ones, with some missing. The repertoire holds approximately 190,000 clones, with about 13% as singletons. The J gene is TRBJ2-4, the V gene TRBV25-1; a possible D gene is TRBD1 (6 bases). Input material: PBMCs. The origin of this receptor is a man aged 50 to 59 in good health and CMV-seropositive. This CDR3 is CASSPQGSLAKNIQYF. In DNA, the CDR3 is TGTGCCAGCAGTCCGCAGGGGTCCCTGGCCAAAAACATTCAGTACTTC.